The rows below give T cell receptor beta chains drawn from one sample of a study of lymphopenia after photon versus proton radiotherapy. Profiling relied on immunoSEQ multiplex PCR, and the TCRdb table lists in-frame clones only, not all of them. The table shows about 37,000 clones, with approximately 81% occurring only once. This sample comprised peripheral blood, obtained from a patient treated with photon-based radiotherapy. All receptors derive from a man aged 50 to 59 with gastric cancer. Each CDR3 is given with its conserved first and last residue. The D gene is left open where the match is weak. Rows give clone size only sometimes, using once, few, many, or a class for an expanded clone.

J: TRBJ2-7; V: TRBV7-2; size: .; D: .; length: 14; CDR3: CASSPGARAYEQYF; DNA: TGTGCCAGCAGCCCCGGCGCTAGGGCCTACGAGCAGTACTTC
J: TRBJ1-6; V: TRBV30; size: .; D: .; length: 12; CDR3: CAWRRTTGPLHF; DNA: TGTGCCTGGAGGCGGACGACGGGACCCCTCCACTTT
J: TRBJ1-5; V: TRBV10-2; size: .; D: .; length: 13; CDR3: CASSDRSNQPQHF; DNA: TGCGCCAGCAGTGACAGGAGCAATCAGCCCCAGCATTTT
J: TRBJ2-2; V: TRBV2; size: once; D: TRBD2; length: 14; CDR3: CASKIAGMTGELFF; DNA: TGTGCCAGCAAGATAGCGGGAATGACCGGGGAGCTGTTTTTT
J: TRBJ2-3; V: TRBV5-4; size: .; D: .; length: 14; CDR3: CASSLREAADTQYF; DNA: TGTGCCAGCAGCTTAAGGGAGGCGGCAGATACGCAGTATTTT
J: TRBJ1-4; V: TRBV7-9; size: .; D: TRBD1; length: 16; CDR3: CASSFGDSPSRERLFF; DNA: TGTGCCAGCAGCTTTGGGGACAGCCCCTCTCGGGAGAGACTGTTTTTT
J: TRBJ2-1; V: TRBV28; size: .; D: TRBD2; length: 18; CDR3: CASSLGTSAGVPYNEQFF; DNA: TGTGCCAGCAGTTTGGGGACTAGCGCGGGAGTACCCTACAATGAGCAGTTCTTC
J: TRBJ2-1; V: TRBV5-1; size: .; D: TRBD2; length: 17; CDR3: CASSVTSGIRFYNEQFF; DNA: TGCGCCAGCAGCGTGACTAGCGGGATTAGGTTCTACAATGAGCAGTTCTTC
J: TRBJ1-2; V: TRBV9; size: .; D: .; length: 14; CDR3: CASSVGTGSHGYTF; DNA: TGTGCCAGCAGCGTAGGAACGGGCAGCCATGGCTACACCTTC
J: TRBJ1-1; V: TRBV6-4; size: once; D: .; length: 13; CDR3: CASSPLMNTEAFF; DNA: TGTGCCAGCAGCCCCCTTATGAACACTGAAGCTTTCTTT
J: TRBJ1-4; V: TRBV18; size: once; D: .; length: 14; CDR3: CASSRAEGMEKLFF; DNA: TGTGCCAGCTCACGAGCAGAGGGAATGGAAAAACTGTTTTTT
J: TRBJ2-7; V: TRBV7-9; size: .; D: .; length: 12; CDR3: CASSLAQHEQYF; DNA: TGTGCCAGCAGCTTAGCGCAACACGAGCAGTACTTC
J: TRBJ1-1; V: TRBV5-4; size: .; D: TRBD1; length: 13; CDR3: CASSPGQEGGTFF; DNA: TGTGCCAGCAGCCCGGGACAGGAGGGGGGGACCTTCTTT
J: TRBJ1-5; V: TRBV19; size: .; D: .; length: 12; CDR3: CASKEEGQPQHF; DNA: TGTGCCAGTAAGGAGGAGGGTCAGCCCCAGCATTTT
J: TRBJ1-5; V: TRBV19; size: .; D: .; length: 14; CDR3: CASSPGGGHQPQHF; DNA: TGTGCCAGTAGTCCCGGGGGTGGACATCAGCCCCAGCATTTT
J: TRBJ2-7; V: TRBV5-1; size: few; D: .; length: 14; CDR3: CASSLRQGSSEQYF; DNA: TGCGCCAGCAGCTTAAGGCAGGGAAGTTCCGAGCAGTACTTC
J: TRBJ1-1; V: TRBV10-3; size: .; D: TRBD1; length: 14; CDR3: CAISDRGANTEAFF; DNA: TGTGCCATCAGTGACAGGGGGGCGAACACTGAAGCTTTCTTT
J: TRBJ2-3; V: TRBV5-1; size: once; D: TRBD2; length: 16; CDR3: CASSPGLAGLTDTQYF; DNA: TGCGCCAGCAGCCCGGGACTAGCGGGACTCACAGATACGCAGTATTTT
J: TRBJ2-1; V: TRBV6-4; size: .; D: TRBD2; length: 15; CDR3: CASSVTSGSGNEQFF; DNA: TGTGCCAGCAGTGTTACTAGCGGGAGCGGCAATGAGCAGTTCTTC
J: TRBJ2-3; V: TRBV6-5; size: .; D: .; length: 16; CDR3: CASSYGMGGRTDTQYF; DNA: TGTGCCAGCAGTTATGGGATGGGGGGGCGGACAGATACGCAGTATTTT
J: TRBJ2-4; V: TRBV12-5; size: .; D: .; length: 17; CDR3: CASGLVPVAVAKNIQYF; DNA: TGTGCTAGTGGTTTGGTACCCGTGGCAGTGGCCAAAAACATTCAGTACTTC
J: TRBJ2-7; V: TRBV19; size: .; D: .; length: 12; CDR3: CAAGERGYEQYF; DNA: TGTGCGGCGGGGGAGAGGGGGTACGAGCAGTACTTC
J: TRBJ1-2; V: TRBV29-1; size: .; D: TRBD1; length: 13; CDR3: CSAGDRGAYGYTF; DNA: TGCAGCGCCGGGGACAGGGGGGCCTATGGCTACACCTTC
J: TRBJ2-3; V: TRBV11-2; size: .; D: TRBD2; length: 18; CDR3: CASSSKILAGGVTDTQYF; DNA: TGTGCCAGCAGCTCCAAGATACTAGCGGGAGGGGTCACAGATACGCAGTATTTT
J: TRBJ1-1; V: TRBV30; size: .; D: .; length: 14; CDR3: CAWSRGRGNTEAFF; DNA: TGTGCCTGGAGTCGGGGGAGAGGGAACACTGAAGCTTTCTTT
J: TRBJ2-7; V: TRBV20-1; size: .; D: .; length: 11; CDR3: CSARNTYEQYF; DNA: TGCAGTGCTAGGAACACCTACGAGCAGTACTTC
J: TRBJ2-1; V: TRBV7-9; size: .; D: TRBD2; length: 16; CDR3: CASSMGLAGRGNEQFF; DNA: TGTGCCAGCAGCATGGGACTAGCGGGGCGGGGAAATGAGCAGTTCTTC
J: TRBJ1-3; V: TRBV30; size: .; D: .; length: 14; CDR3: CAWSPTGPGNTIYF; DNA: TGTGCCTGGAGCCCCACTGGGCCTGGAAACACCATATATTTT
J: TRBJ1-1; V: TRBV19; size: .; D: TRBD1; length: 16; CDR3: CASSNWAGGSDTEAFF; DNA: TGTGCCAGTAGTAATTGGGCAGGGGGCAGTGACACTGAAGCTTTCTTT
J: TRBJ2-3; V: TRBV5-4; size: .; D: TRBD2; length: 16; CDR3: CASSPLLAGVSDTQYF; DNA: TGTGCCAGCAGCCCATTACTAGCGGGAGTGTCAGATACGCAGTATTTT
J: TRBJ2-4; V: TRBV25-1; size: .; D: .; length: 16; CDR3: CASSEFGIGGKNIQYF; DNA: TGTGCCAGCAGTGAATTTGGAATCGGGGGCAAAAACATTCAGTACTTC
J: TRBJ1-1; V: TRBV4-1; size: .; D: .; length: 14; CDR3: CASSQVPLSDLAFF; DNA: TGCGCCAGCAGCCAAGTACCCCTATCAGATCTCGCTTTCTTT